Each of the 9 T cell receptor beta chains below was sequenced from the same sample in a study of T cell changes during pregnancy in multiple sclerosis. Produced via immunoSEQ multiplex PCR; TCRdb's table is partial and in-frame only. The data hold roughly 64,000 clones, with 80% to 95% observed a single time. The source material was peripheral blood, sampled in the third trimester of pregnancy. The receptors come from a female donor in good health, enrolled as a control in a pregnancy study.

The sample holds a few counts of this clone. The CDR3 nucleotides are TGTGCCAGCAGCTTAGCTACCGCTAGTGAAGGCATTCAGTACTTC. This sequence encodes CASSLATASEGIQYF. The chain joins TRBV7-2 to TRBJ2-4; D call uncertain. The germline V gene has CDR1 SGHTA and CDR2 FQGNSA. The CDR3 runs 15 residues. V shed 0 bases and J shed 9 bases, with 15 bases lying between them.

The chain has TRBV11-3 and TRBJ2-2, with D unresolved. V was trimmed by 5 bases and J by 6 bases, leaving 7 bases between them. Per germline, CDR1 SGHNT and CDR2 YENEEA. This CDR3 comprises 12 residues. The CDR3 DNA reads as TGTGCCAGCAGCCTTAGCCCCGGGGAGCTGTTTTTT. Translated: CASSLSPGELFF.

This clone has only one observation. The J gene is TRBJ1-2, the V gene TRBV6-5, with 7 bases fitting TRBD1. Germline V gives CDR1 MNHEY, CDR2 SVGAGI. The CDR3 has 16 residues. The ends lost 2 bases at V and 4 bases at J; junction bases unmatched: 10. As DNA, the CDR3 is TGTGCCAGCAGTTACGATACAGGGGCTCGGGGCTATGGCTACACCTTC. Protein: CASSYDTGARGYGYTF.

As concerns this clone: The sample holds other DNA sequences that translate to the same CDR3. This chain joins TRBV5-1 and TRBJ2-2; tentative D call: TRBD2 (6 bases). CDR1 SGHRS and CDR2 YFSETQ come from the germline V gene. The CDR3 has 15 residues. Trimming stripped 1 base from V and 2 bases from J, with 9 bases between. CDR3 sequence (DNA): TGCGCCAGCAGCTTGCTTGCGGGAAACACCGGGGAGCTGTTTTTT. The encoded protein is CASSLLAGNTGELFF.

This clone was seen once. The chain joins TRBV6-5 to TRBJ1-1; maybe TRBD1 (6 bases). The germline V gene has CDR1 MNHEY and CDR2 SVGAGI. CDR3 length equals 15 residues. Trimming left V 4 bases short and J 6 bases short, with 18 bases between. The DNA of the CDR3 is TGTGCCAGCAGTTCCCCCCAGGGGAGGGGAGCTGAAGCTTTCTTT. Its protein product is CASSSPQGRGAEAFF.

This chain uses TRBV18 with TRBJ2-1; D remains unclear. Germline CDR1 KGHSH, CDR2 LQKENI. Deletions cut 6 bases from V and 4 bases from J, with 10 bases between. CDR3 length: 13 residues. The CDR3 nucleotides are TGTGCCAGCTCCCCCGACGGGTACAATGAGCAGTTCTTC. Amino acid sequence: CASSPDGYNEQFF.

The CDR3, as DNA: TGTGCCAGCAGTGCCGCCCCGGGACAGGGGGCAACCGGGGAGCTGTTTTTT. Its translation: CASSAAPGQGATGELFF. J is TRBJ2-2 and V is TRBV25-1; 12 nucleotides align to TRBD1. Per germline, CDR1 MGHDK and CDR2 SYGVNS. The ends lost 4 bases at V and 5 bases at J; junction bases unmatched: 8. The CDR3 runs 17 residues.

The V gene is TRBV5-6, the J gene TRBJ2-1; 9 bases line up with TRBD1. V shed 4 bases and J 4 bases; nucleotides not matched to a gene: 3. Germline V lookup: CDR1 SGHDT, CDR2 YYEEEE. The CDR3 runs 14 residues. The CDR3 spells CASSGGQGYNEQFF. The CDR3 region has the DNA TGTGCCAGCAGCGGGGGACAGGGATACAATGAGCAGTTCTTC. Drawing the rest from reference TRBV5-6 and TRBJ2-1, the complete variable domain is DAGVTQSPTHLIKTRGQQVTLRCSPKSGHDTVSWYQQALGQGPQFIFQYYEEEERQRGNFPDRFSGHQFPNYSSELNVNALLLGDSALYLCASSGGQGYNEQFFGPGTRLTVL.

This chain uses TRBV18 with TRBJ2-3; tentatively, D is TRBD1 (6 bases). The CDR3 spans 16 residues. V dropped 0 bases and J dropped 2 bases, with 12 bases sitting between them. CDR1 is KGHSH and CDR2 is LQKENI in the germline V gene. CDR3 sequence: CASSPPDGGVTDTQYF. The CDR3 DNA reads as TGTGCCAGCTCACCACCGGATGGGGGCGTCACAGATACGCAGTATTTT. The full variable domain, with the rest looked up from reference TRBV18 and TRBJ2-3, is NAGVMQNPRHLVRRRGQEARLRCSPMKGHSHVYWYRQLPEEGLKFMVYLQKENIIDESGMPKERFSAEFPKEGPSILRIQQVVRGDSAAYFCASSPPDGGVTDTQYFGPGTRLTVL.